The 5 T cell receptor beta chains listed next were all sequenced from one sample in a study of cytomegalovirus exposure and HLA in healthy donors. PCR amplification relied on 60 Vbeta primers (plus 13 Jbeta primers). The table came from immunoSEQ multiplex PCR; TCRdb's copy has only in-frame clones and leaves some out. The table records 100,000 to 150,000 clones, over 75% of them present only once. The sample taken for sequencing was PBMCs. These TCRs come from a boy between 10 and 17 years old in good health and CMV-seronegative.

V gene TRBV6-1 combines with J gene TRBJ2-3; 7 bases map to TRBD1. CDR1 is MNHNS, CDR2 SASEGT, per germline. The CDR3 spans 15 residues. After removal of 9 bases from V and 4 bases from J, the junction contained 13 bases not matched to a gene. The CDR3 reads CASRKTGSGADTQYF. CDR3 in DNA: TGTGCCAGTAGGAAGACAGGGAGTGGAGCAGATACGCAGTATTTT.

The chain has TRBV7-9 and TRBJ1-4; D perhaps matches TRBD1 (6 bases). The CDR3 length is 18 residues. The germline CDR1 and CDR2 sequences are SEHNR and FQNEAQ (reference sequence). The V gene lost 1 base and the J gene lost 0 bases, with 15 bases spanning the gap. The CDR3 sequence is CASSLGLDSFATNEKLFF. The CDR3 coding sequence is TGTGCCAGCAGCTTAGGCCTGGACAGTTTTGCAACTAATGAAAAACTGTTTTTT.

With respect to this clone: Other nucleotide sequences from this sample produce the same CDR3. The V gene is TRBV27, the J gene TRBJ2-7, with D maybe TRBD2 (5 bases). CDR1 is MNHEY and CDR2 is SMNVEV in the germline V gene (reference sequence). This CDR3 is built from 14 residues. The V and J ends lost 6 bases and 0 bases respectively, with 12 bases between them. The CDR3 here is CASSGGYSSYEQYF. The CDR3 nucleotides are TGTGCCAGCAGCGGCGGGTATAGCTCCTACGAGCAGTACTTC.

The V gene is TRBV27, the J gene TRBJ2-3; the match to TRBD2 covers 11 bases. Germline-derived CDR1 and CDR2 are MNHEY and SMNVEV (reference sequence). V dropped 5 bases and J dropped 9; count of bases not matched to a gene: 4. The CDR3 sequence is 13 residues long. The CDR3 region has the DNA TGTGCCAGCAGTGATAGCGGGGGGGGGACGCAGTATTTT. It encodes CASSDSGGGTQYF.

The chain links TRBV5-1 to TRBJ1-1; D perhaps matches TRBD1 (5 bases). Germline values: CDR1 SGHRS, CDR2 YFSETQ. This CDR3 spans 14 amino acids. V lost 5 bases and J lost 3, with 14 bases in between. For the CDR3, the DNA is TGCGCCAGCAGACCACAGGAGGGACACACTGAAGCTTTCTTT. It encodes CASRPQEGHTEAFF.